This TCR beta chain was captured by sequencing in a study of response to subunit inactivated influenza vaccine. TCRdb recomputed calls from the RT-PCR reads with MiXCR, one row per CDR3 protein. This table has roughly 700,000 distinct CDR3 sequences, approximately 15% appearing once. This CDR3 has 15 residues. The germline V gene has CDR1 SEHNR and CDR2 FQNEAQ (reference sequence). The V end lost 8 bases, the J end lost 4 bases, and 19 bases lay between the germline ends. This chain uses TRBV7-9 with TRBJ2-3; weak D call: TRBD2 (6 bases). The TCR comes from a man in his forties or fifties who received an inactivated influenza vaccine. Sequenced here: PBMCs from blood, sampled about 14 days before vaccination. For the CDR3, the DNA is TGTGCCAGCCGGCACACCTACGGGAGTCCAGATACGCAGTATTTT. Amino acid sequence: CASRHTYGSPDTQYF. Drawing the rest from reference TRBV7-9 and TRBJ2-3, the complete variable domain is DTGVSQNPRHKITKRGQNVTFRCDPISEHNRLYWYRQTLGQGPEFLTYFQNEAQLEKSRLLSDRFSAERPKGSFSTLEIQRTEQGDSAMYLCASRHTYGSPDTQYFGPGTRLTVL.